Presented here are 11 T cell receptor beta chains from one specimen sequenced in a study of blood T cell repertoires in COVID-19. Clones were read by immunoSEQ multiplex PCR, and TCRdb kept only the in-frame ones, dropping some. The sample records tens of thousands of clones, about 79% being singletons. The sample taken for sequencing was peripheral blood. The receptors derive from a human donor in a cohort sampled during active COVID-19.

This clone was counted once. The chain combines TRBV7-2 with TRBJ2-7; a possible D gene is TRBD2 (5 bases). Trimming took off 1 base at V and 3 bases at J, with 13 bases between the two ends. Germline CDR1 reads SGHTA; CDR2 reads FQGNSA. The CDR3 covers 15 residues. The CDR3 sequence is CASSLVGSGNYEQYF. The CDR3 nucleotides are TGTGCCAGCAGCTTAGTGGGCTCGGGGAACTACGAGCAGTACTTC.

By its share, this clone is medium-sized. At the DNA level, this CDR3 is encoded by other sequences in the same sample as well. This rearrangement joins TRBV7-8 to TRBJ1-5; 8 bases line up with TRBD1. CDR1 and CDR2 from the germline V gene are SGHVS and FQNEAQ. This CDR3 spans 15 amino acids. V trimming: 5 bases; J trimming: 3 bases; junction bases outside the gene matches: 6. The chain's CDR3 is CASSPGTGDNQPQHF. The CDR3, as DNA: TGTGCCAGCAGCCCCGGGACAGGTGACAATCAGCCCCAGCATTTT.

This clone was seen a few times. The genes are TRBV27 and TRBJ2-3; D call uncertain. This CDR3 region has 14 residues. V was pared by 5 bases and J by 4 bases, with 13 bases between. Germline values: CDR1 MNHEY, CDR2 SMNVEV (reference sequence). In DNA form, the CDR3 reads TGTGCCAGCAGTCCAAGGAGCGCGGCAGATACGCAGTATTTT. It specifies CASSPRSAADTQYF.

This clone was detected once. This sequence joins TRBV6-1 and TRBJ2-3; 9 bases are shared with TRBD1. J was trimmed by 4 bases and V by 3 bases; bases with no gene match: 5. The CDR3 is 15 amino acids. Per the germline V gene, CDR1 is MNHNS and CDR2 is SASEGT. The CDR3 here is CASSEYRGHADTQYF. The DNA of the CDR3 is TGTGCCAGCAGTGAGTACAGGGGGCATGCAGATACGCAGTATTTT.

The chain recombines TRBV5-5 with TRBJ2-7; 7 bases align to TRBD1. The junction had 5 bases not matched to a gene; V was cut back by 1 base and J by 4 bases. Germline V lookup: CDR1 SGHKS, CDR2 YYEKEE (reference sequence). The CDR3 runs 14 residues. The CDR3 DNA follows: TGTGCCAGCAGCTTGCCACAGGGGATATACGAGCAGTACTTC. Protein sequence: CASSLPQGIYEQYF.

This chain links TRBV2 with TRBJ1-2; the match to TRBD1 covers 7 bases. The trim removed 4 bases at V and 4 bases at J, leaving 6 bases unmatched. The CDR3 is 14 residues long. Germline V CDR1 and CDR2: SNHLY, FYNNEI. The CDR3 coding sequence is TGTGCCAGCAGTGCTTTCGGGACAGCCTATGGCTACACCTTC. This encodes CASSAFGTAYGYTF.

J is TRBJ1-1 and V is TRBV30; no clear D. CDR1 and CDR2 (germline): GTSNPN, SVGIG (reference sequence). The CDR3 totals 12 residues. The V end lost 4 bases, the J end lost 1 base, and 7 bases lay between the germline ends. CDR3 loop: CAWISGNTEAFF. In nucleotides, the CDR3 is TGTGCCTGGATCTCAGGGAACACTGAAGCTTTCTTT.

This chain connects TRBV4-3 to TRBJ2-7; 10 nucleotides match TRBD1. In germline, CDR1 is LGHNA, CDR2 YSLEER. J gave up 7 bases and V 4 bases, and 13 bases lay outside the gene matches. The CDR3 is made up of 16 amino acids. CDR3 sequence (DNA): TGCGCCAGCAGCCCCCATCAAGGGACAGGGGCGAGTGAGCAGTACTTC. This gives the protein CASSPHQGTGASEQYF.

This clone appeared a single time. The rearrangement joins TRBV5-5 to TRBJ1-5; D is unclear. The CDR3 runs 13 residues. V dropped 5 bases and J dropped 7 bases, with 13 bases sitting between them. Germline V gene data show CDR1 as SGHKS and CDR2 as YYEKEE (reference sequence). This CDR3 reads CASRTGLGQPQHF. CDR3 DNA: TGTGCCAGCAGGACGGGGTTAGGGCAGCCCCAGCATTTT.

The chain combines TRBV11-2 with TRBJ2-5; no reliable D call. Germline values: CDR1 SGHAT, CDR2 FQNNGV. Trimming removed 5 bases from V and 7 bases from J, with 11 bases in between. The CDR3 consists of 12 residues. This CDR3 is CASSPSVLTQYF. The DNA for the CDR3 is TGTGCCAGCAGCCCCTCGGTATTGACCCAGTACTTC.

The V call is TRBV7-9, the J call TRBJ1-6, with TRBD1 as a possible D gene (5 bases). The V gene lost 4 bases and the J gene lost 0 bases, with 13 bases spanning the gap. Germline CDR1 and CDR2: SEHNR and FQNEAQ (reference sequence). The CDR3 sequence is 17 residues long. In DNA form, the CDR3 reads TGTGCCAGCAGCTCAGGGTCTAGAGACTCCTATAATTCACCCCTCCACTTT. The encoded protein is CASSSGSRDSYNSPLHF.